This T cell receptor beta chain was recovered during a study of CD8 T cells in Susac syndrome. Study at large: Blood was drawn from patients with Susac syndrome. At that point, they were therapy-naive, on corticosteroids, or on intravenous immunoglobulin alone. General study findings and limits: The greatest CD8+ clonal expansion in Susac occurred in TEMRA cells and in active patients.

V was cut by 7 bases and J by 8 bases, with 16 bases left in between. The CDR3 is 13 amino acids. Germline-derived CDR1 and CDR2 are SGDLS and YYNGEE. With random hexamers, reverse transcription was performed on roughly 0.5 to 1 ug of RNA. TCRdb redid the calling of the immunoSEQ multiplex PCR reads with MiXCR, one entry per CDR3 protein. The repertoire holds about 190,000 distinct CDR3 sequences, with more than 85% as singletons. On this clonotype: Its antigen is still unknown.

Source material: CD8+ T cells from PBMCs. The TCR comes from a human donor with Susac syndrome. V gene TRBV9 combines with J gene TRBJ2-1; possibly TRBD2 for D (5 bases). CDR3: CASARGLSYEQFF. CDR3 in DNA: TGTGCCAGCGCTCGGGGTCTCAGCTATGAGCAGTTCTTC.